The 3 T cell receptor beta chains below all came from one sample that was sequenced in a study of cytomegalovirus exposure and HLA in healthy donors. Here immunoSEQ multiplex PCR was the method, and the copy in TCRdb shows in-frame clones only, minus some. This table has about 180,000 clones, 85% appearing once. Sequences were obtained from PBMCs. Receptor source: a man aged 18 to 30 in good health and CMV-seropositive.

The V and J genes are TRBV27 and TRBJ1-5, with a tentative D call TRBD1 (6 bases). Germline V CDR1 and CDR2: MNHEY, SMNVEV (reference sequence). This CDR3 comprises 12 residues. Trimming left V 2 bases short and J 7 bases short, with 6 bases between. CDR3 sequence: CASSLRGQPQHF. The CDR3 coding sequence is TGTGCCAGCAGTTTAAGGGGGCAGCCCCAGCATTTT.

The chain couples TRBV28 to TRBJ1-1; D may be TRBD1 (5 bases). The CDR3 is made up of 15 amino acids. Germline assignment: CDR1 MDHEN and CDR2 SYDVKM. The V and J ends lost 6 bases and 5 bases respectively, with 19 bases between them. CDR3 DNA: TGTGCCAGCAGCCTAGTCCTGGGGCAGGGTACTGAAGCTTTCTTT. Translating it yields CASSLVLGQGTEAFF.

The chain combines TRBV6-1 with TRBJ1-6, with 7 bases aligning to TRBD1. V shed 5 bases, J shed 8 bases, and the junction held 9 bases outside the gene matches. The CDR3 is 15 amino acids. CDR1 MNHNS and CDR2 SASEGT come from the germline V gene. The CDR3 DNA sequence: TGTGCCAGCAGTCGGGACAGTTTTTTTGATTCACCCCTCCACTTT. Protein sequence: CASSRDSFFDSPLHF.